This paragraph reports one T cell receptor (beta chain). This sample stems from a study of T cell changes during pregnancy in multiple sclerosis. Only in-frame clones appear in the TCRdb table, and some are missing; sequencing was by immunoSEQ multiplex PCR. The sample consists of fewer than 60,000 clones, roughly 95% of them appearing once. Trimming took off 5 bases at V and 5 bases at J, with 15 bases between the two ends. There are 14 residues in the CDR3. Germline V gives CDR1 SEHNR, CDR2 FQNEAQ (reference sequence). Sequences were derived from CD4+ T cells from peripheral blood mononuclear cells, sampled in the third trimester of pregnancy. The chain combines TRBV7-9 with TRBJ1-1; D is perhaps TRBD1 (6 bases). The sequence was collected from a female donor with multiple sclerosis, enrolled in a pregnancy study. CDR3 residues: CASSPPQGRTEAFF. CDR3 DNA: TGTGCCAGCAGCCCCCCACAGGGACGGACTGAAGCTTTCTTT.